This entry concerns a single TCR beta chain. Its antigen is unknown. Assay: immunoSEQ multiplex PCR; the TCRdb copy retains only in-frame clones and omits some. The top ten clones hold nearly 3.5% of a sample with approximately 98,000 clones, approximately 78% of them seen once. This sample stems from a study of radiotherapy plus CTLA-4 blockade in lung cancer. Whole-study results and caveats: Peripheral blood showed expansion of tumor-derived TCR clones after radiotherapy and ipilimumab.

This CDR3 has 15 amino acids. The germline V gene has CDR1 SNHLY and CDR2 FYNNEI. V lost 5 bases, J lost 7 bases, and 18 bases lay in between. Source: peripheral blood, taken from a patient treated with radiotherapy plus ipilimumab. This rearrangement joins TRBV2 to TRBJ2-1; a possible D gene is TRBD2 (6 bases). The sequence was obtained from a human donor with non-small cell lung cancer who had a partial response to radiotherapy plus ipilimumab. The CDR3 coding sequence is TGTGCCAGCAGTCCCCTGCAGGGAGGACCAAATGAGCAGTTCTTC. It specifies CASSPLQGGPNEQFF.